This T cell receptor beta chain was identified during a study of cytomegalovirus exposure and HLA in healthy donors. The PCR contained 60 Vbeta and 13 Jbeta primers. The repertoire was sequenced with immunoSEQ multiplex PCR; TCRdb's copy has only in-frame clones and lacks some. The sample lists 80,000 to 95,000 clones, almost 85% seen once, with 5.6% in the top ten. Trimming removed 5 bases from V and 4 bases from J, with 16 bases in between. Germline CDR1 SGHRS, CDR2 YFSETQ. This CDR3 has 15 residues. Study-level results: Immune exposure was documented only through CMV serostatus.

To note about this clone: Its specificity is not known.

The TCR comes from a young woman in good health and CMV-seropositive. The specimen sequenced was PBMCs. The chain joins TRBV5-1 to TRBJ2-1; maybe TRBD2 (6 bases). CDR3: CASRPGTSKYNEQFF. Here the CDR3 DNA reads TGCGCCAGCAGGCCCGGGACTTCCAAATACAATGAGCAGTTCTTC.